Each of the 32 T cell receptor beta chains below was sequenced from the same sample in a study of T-cell memory formation after mild COVID-19. In TCRdb, the 5' RACE reads were re-called with MiXCR into one record per CDR3 protein. The sample has some 130,000 distinct CDR3 sequences, about 15% seen once; the top ten hold around 14%. Material: PBMCs or a T cell subset sorted from them (not recorded which). The receptors derive from an adult woman who had mild COVID-19 (a few samples of this study predate the infection). Cell type and time point are not known.

The CDR3 region is CASTPSSGGFSTDTQYF. The CDR3 nucleotides are TGTGCCAGCACCCCTTCTAGCGGGGGGTTTAGCACAGATACGCAGTATTTT. V and J are TRBV12-3 or TRBV12-4 and TRBJ2-3; 11 positions match TRBD2. This CDR3 has 17 residues. Trimming at V came to 7 bases and at J to 0 bases, leaving 9 bases not matched to a gene.

This clonotype was recorded a few times. V usage is TRBV7-9 and J usage is TRBJ2-4; possibly TRBD2 for D (6 bases). V lost 1 base and J 5 bases, leaving 15 bases between the germline ends. The CDR3 contains 16 residues. In germline, CDR1 is SEHNR, CDR2 FQNEAQ (reference sequence). DNA for the CDR3: TGTGCCAGCAGCTTAGTTCGGACGTCGGGGGAAAACATTCAGTACTTC. It codes for CASSLVRTSGENIQYF.

This clonotype was counted between two and nine times. The CDR3 region has the DNA TGCAGCGTCGCCACAGATACGCAGTATTTT. Translated: CSVATDTQYF. This chain connects TRBV29-1 to TRBJ2-3; D is ambiguous. Germline CDR1 and CDR2: SQVTM and ANQGSEA. The CDR3 runs to 10 residues. Trimming pared 6 bases from V and 2 bases from J, leaving 3 bases between.

This clonotype occurred once. The V and J genes are TRBV19 and TRBJ2-3, with D possibly being TRBD1 or TRBD2 (6 bases each). The CDR3 is 16 residues long. V dropped 3 bases and J dropped 2 bases, with 15 bases sitting between them. Germline loops: CDR1 LNHDA, CDR2 SQIVND (reference sequence). DNA of the CDR3: TGTGCCAGTAGTATGGGGGCGCGGGACCACACAGATACGCAGTATTTT. Its translation: CASSMGARDHTDTQYF.

This chain links TRBV25-1 with TRBJ1-2, with 7 bases that match TRBD1. Germline V gene data show CDR1 as MGHDK and CDR2 as SYGVNS. The CDR3 is 12 residues long. Trimming took 6 bases from V and 6 from J; bases not matched to a gene: 4. Here the CDR3 reads CASRGQFDGYTF. The DNA for the CDR3 is TGTGCCAGCAGGGGACAGTTCGATGGCTACACCTTC.

This clonotype was detected only a few times. The chain employs TRBV24-1 and TRBJ2-5; 9 nucleotides align to TRBD1. The CDR3 extends over 13 amino acids. J was trimmed by 5 bases and V by 7 bases; bases with no gene match: 4. Germline V gene lookup returns CDR1 KGHDR and CDR2 SFDVKD. The CDR3 nucleotides read TGTGCCACCAGACAGGGGGCGAGGGAGACCCAGTACTTC. It is translated as CATRQGARETQYF.

This rearrangement joins TRBV6-1 to TRBJ1-2; TRBD1 is a possible D gene (5 bases). Germline V gives CDR1 MNHNS, CDR2 SASEGT. This CDR3 region has 14 residues. V was clipped by 6 bases and J by 4 bases, with 15 bases between them. The CDR3 is CASSERGAGYGYTF. The CDR3 DNA reads TGTGCCAGCAGCGAGAGAGGGGCAGGCTATGGCTACACCTTC.

This chain uses TRBV2 with TRBJ2-7, with unresolved D. CDR3 size: 12 residues. Between the trimmed V and J ends, which lost 2 bases and 4 bases, there was a span of 6 bases. Germline CDR1 reads SNHLY; CDR2 reads FYNNEI. CDR3 in DNA: TGTGCCAGCAGTGAAAGTTCTTACGAGCAGTACTTC. Its translation is CASSESSYEQYF.

This clonotype was picked up a small number of times. The chain links TRBV2 to TRBJ2-6; possibly TRBD2 for D (5 bases). Germline V gene sequence: CDR1 SNHLY, CDR2 FYNNEI. V was clipped by 3 bases and J by 0 bases, with 9 bases between them. The CDR3 covers 16 residues. This CDR3 is CASSDWESSGANVLTF. Here the CDR3 DNA reads TGTGCCAGCAGTGATTGGGAGAGCTCTGGGGCCAACGTCCTGACTTTC.

This clonotype turned up a few times. DNA for the CDR3: TGTGCCAGCAGCCAAGATCCACAGGGAGCCTATGGCTACACCTTC. Translation: CASSQDPQGAYGYTF. V is TRBV3-1 and J is TRBJ1-2; a possible D gene is TRBD1 (6 bases). CDR3 length equals 15 residues. The V end lost 0 bases, the J end lost 4 bases, and 12 bases lay between the germline ends. Germline assignment: CDR1 LGHDT and CDR2 YNNKEL (reference sequence). Looking up the rest from reference TRBV3-1 and TRBJ1-2 gives the full variable domain: DTAVSQTPKYLVTQMGNDKSIKCEQNLGHDTMYWYKQDSKKFLKIMFSYNNKELIINETVPNRFSPKSPDKAHLNLHINSLELGDSAVYFCASSQDPQGAYGYTFGSGTRLTVV.

The CDR3 region has the DNA TGTGCCAGCAGTTTATCGTGGATATCTGGCGGGGACGAGACCCAGTACTTC. Translated: CASSLSWISGGDETQYF. The V and J genes are TRBV27 and TRBJ2-5; tentative D call: TRBD2 (6 bases). This CDR3 contains 17 residues. From germline, CDR1 is MNHEY and CDR2 SMNVEV (reference sequence). V was pared by 0 bases and J by 5 bases, with 19 bases between.

This clonotype has more than one count but fewer than ten. This chain joins TRBV27 and TRBJ2-7; a possible D gene is TRBD1 (5 bases). Trimming removed 4 bases from V and 2 bases from J, with 9 bases in between. The CDR3 runs 13 residues. CDR1 MNHEY and CDR2 SMNVEV come from the germline V gene (reference sequence). Here the CDR3 DNA reads TGTGCCAGCAGTTCGACAGTAACCTACGAGCAGTACTTC. Amino acid sequence: CASSSTVTYEQYF.

This clonotype was observed a few times. V and J are TRBV9 and TRBJ2-7; tentatively, D is TRBD2 (7 bases). The CDR3 spans 14 residues. Germline loops: CDR1 SGDLS, CDR2 YYNGEE. V dropped 0 bases and J dropped 5 bases, with 12 bases sitting between them. CDR3 in DNA: TGTGCCAGCAGCGTAGGGGGGGGCCCAGACGAGCAGTACTTC. Its protein is CASSVGGGPDEQYF. Looking up the rest from reference TRBV9 and TRBJ2-7 gives the full variable domain: DSGVTQTPKHLITATGQRVTLRCSPRSGDLSVYWYQQSLDQGLQFLIQYYNGEERAKGNILERFSAQQFPDLHSELNLSSLELGDSALYFCASSVGGGPDEQYFGPGTRLTVT.

This chain uses TRBV10-3 with TRBJ1-3; D gene uncertain. V lost 2 bases and J 2 bases, leaving 16 bases between the germline ends. CDR1 is ENHRY and CDR2 is SYGVKD in the germline V gene. The CDR3 is made up of 17 amino acids. The CDR3 spells CAISEPKPTFAGNTIYF. CDR3 in DNA: TGTGCCATCAGTGAGCCCAAACCCACGTTTGCTGGAAACACCATATATTTT.

The chain has TRBV7-3 and TRBJ2-1, with 8 bases matching TRBD2. This CDR3 region has 15 residues. Germline V CDR1 and CDR2: SGHTA, FQGTGA. V was pared by 1 base and J by 6 bases, with 5 bases of the junction left unmatched. CDR3 nucleotide sequence: TGTGCCAGCAGCTTAATGGGACTAGGACCCAATGAGCAGTTCTTC. It specifies CASSLMGLGPNEQFF.

The chain combines TRBV4-3 with TRBJ2-1; D perhaps matches TRBD2 (7 bases). Between the trimmed V and J ends, which lost 1 base and 3 bases, there was a span of 16 bases. The germline V gene encodes CDR1 LGHNA and CDR2 YSLEER. The CDR3 has 17 residues. The CDR3 nucleotides read TGCGCCAGCAGCCAAGTCAGGGGCGGGAGTATCTACAATGAGCAGTTCTTC. The encoded protein is CASSQVRGGSIYNEQFF.

A few counts support this clonotype. This chain joins TRBV11-2 and TRBJ2-7; the D call may be TRBD1 or TRBD2 (5 bases each). The CDR3 runs 15 residues. Trimming cost V 1 base and J 0 bases, with 10 bases left between them. Germline CDR1 SGHAT, CDR2 FQNNGV. CDR3 sequence: CASSLGGMTSYEQYF. DNA of the CDR3: TGTGCCAGCAGCTTAGGGGGGATGACCTCCTACGAGCAGTACTTC.

The chain recombines TRBV12-3 or TRBV12-4 with TRBJ2-5; D is perhaps TRBD2 (5 bases). V was trimmed by 6 bases and J by 0 bases, leaving 11 bases between them. The CDR3 covers 14 residues. DNA of the CDR3: TGTGCCAGCAGCCCAGAGGAGGACCAAGAGACCCAGTACTTC. This gives the protein CASSPEEDQETQYF.

The rearrangement links TRBV27 to TRBJ2-7; D tentatively reads TRBD1 or TRBD2 (5 bases each). The CDR3 has 16 residues. CDR1 is MNHEY, CDR2 SMNVEV, per germline (reference sequence). Trimming left V 2 bases short and J 5 bases short, with 19 bases between. CDR3 amino acids: CASSLVGTVLSHEQYF. CDR3 sequence (DNA): TGTGCCAGCAGTTTAGTTGGGACGGTCTTAAGTCACGAGCAGTACTTC.

This clonotype was counted a few times. The rearrangement links TRBV4-2 to TRBJ2-1, with TRBD2 matching 12 bases. Germline V gene data show CDR1 as LGHNA and CDR2 as YNFKEQ. CDR3 length: 17 residues. The V gene end was trimmed by 1 base and the J gene end by 9 bases; junction bases not matched to a gene: 10. In DNA form, the CDR3 reads TGTGCCAGCAGCCAAGTGCAACTAGCGGGGGGCACGTTTGAGCAGTTCTTC. Translated, it gives CASSQVQLAGGTFEQFF.

This clonotype was counted a few times. CDR3 loop: CASSPFPQGEQYF. CDR3 in DNA: TGTGCCAGCAGCCCGTTTCCTCAGGGGGAGCAGTACTTC. The genes are TRBV14 and TRBJ2-7; weak D call: TRBD1 (6 bases). Between the trimmed V and J ends, which lost 4 bases and 7 bases, there was a span of 14 bases. The germline gives CDR1 SGHDN, CDR2 FVKESK. The CDR3 runs to 13 residues.

Written as DNA, the CDR3 is TGTGCCAGCAGCCCCACAGGGGCGCGAAGCTCCTACAATGAGCAGTTCTTC. Its translation is CASSPTGARSSYNEQFF. The chain has TRBV12-3 or TRBV12-4 and TRBJ2-1; 7 positions match TRBD1. The CDR3 runs to 17 residues. Trimming at V came to 6 bases and at J to 0 bases, leaving 11 bases not matched to a gene.

This clonotype was observed a handful of times. J is TRBJ2-1 and V is TRBV11-3, with 10 bases that match TRBD1. After removal of 3 bases from V and 0 bases from J, the junction contained 5 bases not matched to a gene. The CDR3 has 17 residues. Germline V lookup: CDR1 SGHNT, CDR2 YENEEA. The CDR3 nucleotides read TGTGCCAGCAGCTTTGATGGGACAGGGGTCTCCTACAATGAGCAGTTCTTC. Translation: CASSFDGTGVSYNEQFF.

The table lists this clonotype with a few counts. The V call is TRBV10-3, the J call TRBJ2-3; weak D call: TRBD2 (6 bases). The CDR3 length is 15 residues. Germline V CDR1 and CDR2: ENHRY, SYGVKD. V was trimmed by 3 bases and J by 3 bases, leaving 13 bases between them. DNA for the CDR3: TGTGCCATCAGTGAAGGGGCAGGGAGGACAGATACGCAGTATTTT. Protein: CAISEGAGRTDTQYF.

This clonotype came up a few times. J is TRBJ2-1 and V is TRBV2, with a weak D call TRBD2 (7 bases). Between the trimmed V and J ends, which lost 5 bases and 0 bases, there was a span of 14 bases. The germline V gene has CDR1 SNHLY and CDR2 FYNNEI. This CDR3 region has 16 residues. The CDR3 is CASSQRGEGSYNEQFF. As DNA, the CDR3 is TGTGCCAGCAGTCAGAGGGGGGAGGGCTCCTACAATGAGCAGTTCTTC.

This chain connects TRBV7-6 to TRBJ2-3; 8 bases line up with TRBD1. The V gene's germline CDR1 is SGHVS and CDR2 FNYEAQ. With 3 bases clipped from V and 1 base from J, the junction kept 9 bases outside the gene matches. The CDR3 consists of 17 residues. CDR3 sequence: CASSFRRRQGRTDTQYF. In nucleotides, the CDR3 is TGTGCCAGCAGCTTCCGCCGGAGACAGGGGCGCACAGATACGCAGTATTTT.

This chain links TRBV27 with TRBJ2-4; no definite D call. Germline lookup yields CDR1 MNHEY and CDR2 SMNVEV (reference sequence). The V and J ends lost 6 bases and 4 bases respectively, with 10 bases between them. This CDR3 has 13 residues. CDR3 nucleotides: TGTGCCAGCAGACTAAGGGCTAAAAACATTCAGTACTTC. Amino acids: CASRLRAKNIQYF.

This chain links TRBV5-1 with TRBJ2-1; 8 bases map to TRBD2. V trimming: 5 bases; J trimming: 8 bases; junction bases outside the gene matches: 6. This CDR3 contains 13 residues. The germline gives CDR1 SGHRS, CDR2 YFSETQ. CDR3 nucleotides: TGCGCCAGCAGTCCCCAGCGGGGGCATGAGCAGTTCTTC. This gives the protein CASSPQRGHEQFF.

This clonotype has more than one count but fewer than ten. The rearrangement joins TRBV5-1 to TRBJ1-1; no clear D gene. The CDR3 runs 16 residues. Between the trimmed V and J ends, which lost 2 bases and 4 bases, there was a span of 18 bases. CDR1 is SGHRS and CDR2 is YFSETQ in the germline V gene. The CDR3 DNA reads TGCGCCAGCAGCTTTGGTTCAGGAGGAGCGGGCACTGAAGCTTTCTTT. Protein product: CASSFGSGGAGTEAFF.

The chain employs TRBV5-1 and TRBJ2-1; a possible D gene is TRBD1 (5 bases). Germline V gives CDR1 SGHRS, CDR2 YFSETQ. The CDR3 is 13 residues long. V lost 0 bases, J lost 10 bases, and 11 bases lay in between. The CDR3 DNA follows: TGCGCCAGCAGCTTGGCAGGGTCGAACGAGCAGTTCTTC. Translation: CASSLAGSNEQFF.

This clonotype was detected only a few times. The chain combines TRBV21-1 with TRBJ1-1; no check of the table's D call, TRBD1, against the DNA was made. TRBV21-1 is described as a pseudogene. CDR3 length equals 14 residues. This CDR3 is CASSLPGFRRGAFF. The CDR3, as DNA: TGTGCCAGCAGCTTACCCGGGTTCCGTCGAGGAGCTTTCTTT.

This clonotype has a handful of counts. This chain links TRBV20-1 with TRBJ2-5, with 8 bases matching TRBD2. This CDR3 comprises 15 residues. Unmatched junction bases numbered 11, after V lost 6 bases and J lost 2 bases. In germline, CDR1 is DFQATT, CDR2 SNEGSKA (reference sequence). CDR3 region: CSAQWSGRKQETQYF. The CDR3 nucleotides read TGCAGTGCCCAATGGAGCGGGAGAAAGCAAGAGACCCAGTACTTC.